This T cell receptor beta chain was recovered during a study of T cells in Graves' hyperthyroidism and ophthalmopathy. There are many counts of this clonotype. TCR beta CDR3 regions were amplified from RNA. Using the HTBI primer set, a first-round RT-PCR was run on the TCR CDR3. TCRdb independently ran MiXCR on the multiplex PCR reads; one entry per CDR3 protein. The data contain fewer than 500,000 distinct CDR3 sequences, roughly 15% of them singletons. The CDR3 is 13 residues long. The V and J ends lost 5 bases and 2 bases respectively, with 12 bases between them. Per the germline V gene, CDR1 is DFQATT and CDR2 is SNEGSKA (reference sequence).

Source material: blood. V and J are TRBV20-1 and TRBJ2-5; TRBD1 might be the D (6 bases). This sequence was found in a man between 18 and 35 years old with Graves' ophthalmopathy. CDR3 protein: CSALRQVQETQYF. CDR3 nucleotide sequence: TGCAGTGCTCTCCGACAGGTTCAAGAGACCCAGTACTTC.